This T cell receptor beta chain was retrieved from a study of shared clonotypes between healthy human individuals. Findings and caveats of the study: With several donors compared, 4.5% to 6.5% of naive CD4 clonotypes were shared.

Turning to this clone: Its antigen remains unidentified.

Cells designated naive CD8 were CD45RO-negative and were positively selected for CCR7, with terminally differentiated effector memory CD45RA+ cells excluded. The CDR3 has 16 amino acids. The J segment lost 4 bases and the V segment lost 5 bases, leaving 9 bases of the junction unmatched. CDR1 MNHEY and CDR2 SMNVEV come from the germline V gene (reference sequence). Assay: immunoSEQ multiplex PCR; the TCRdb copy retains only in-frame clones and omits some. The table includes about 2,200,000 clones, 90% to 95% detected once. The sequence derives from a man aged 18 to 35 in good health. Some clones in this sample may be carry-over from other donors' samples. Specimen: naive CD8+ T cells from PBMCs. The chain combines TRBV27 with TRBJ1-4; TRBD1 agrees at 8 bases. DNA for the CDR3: TGTGCCAGCAGTCCCCCAACAGGGGGTATTAATGAAAAACTGTTTTTT. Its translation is CASSPPTGGINEKLFF.